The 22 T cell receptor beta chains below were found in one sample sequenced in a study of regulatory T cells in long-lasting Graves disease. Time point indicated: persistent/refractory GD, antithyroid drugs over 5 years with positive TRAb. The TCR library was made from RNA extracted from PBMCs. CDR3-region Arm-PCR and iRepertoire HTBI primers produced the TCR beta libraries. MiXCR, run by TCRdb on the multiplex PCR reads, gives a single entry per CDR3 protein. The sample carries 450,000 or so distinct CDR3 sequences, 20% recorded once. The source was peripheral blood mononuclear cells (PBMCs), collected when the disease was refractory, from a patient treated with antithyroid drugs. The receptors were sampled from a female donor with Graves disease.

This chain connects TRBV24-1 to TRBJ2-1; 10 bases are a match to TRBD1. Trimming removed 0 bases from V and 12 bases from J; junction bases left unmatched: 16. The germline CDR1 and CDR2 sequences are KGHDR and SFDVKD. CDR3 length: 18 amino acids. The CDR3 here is CATSDLYVEGQGIHGQFF. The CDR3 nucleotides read TGTGCCACCAGTGATTTGTATGTCGAGGGACAGGGGATTCATGGGCAGTTCTTC.

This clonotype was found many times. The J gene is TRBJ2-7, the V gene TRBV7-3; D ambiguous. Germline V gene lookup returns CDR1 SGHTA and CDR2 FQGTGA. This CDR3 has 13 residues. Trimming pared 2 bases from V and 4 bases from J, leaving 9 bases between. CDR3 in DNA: TGTGCCAGCAGCTTACAATCCGGGTACGAGCAGTACTTC. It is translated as CASSLQSGYEQYF.

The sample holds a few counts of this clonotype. The CDR3 region is CASSPLTGEKLFF. CDR3 coding DNA: TGTGCCAGCTCACCCTTGACCGGTGAAAAACTGTTTTTT. This rearrangement joins TRBV18 to TRBJ1-4; D call uncertain. Germline-derived CDR1 and CDR2 are KGHSH and LQKENI. Trimming left V 3 bases short and J 7 bases short, with 9 bases between. There are 13 residues in the CDR3.

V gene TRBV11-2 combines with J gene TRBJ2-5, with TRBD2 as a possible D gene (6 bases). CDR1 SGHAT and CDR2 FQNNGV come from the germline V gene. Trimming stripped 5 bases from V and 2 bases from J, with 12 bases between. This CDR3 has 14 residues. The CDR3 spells CASSQWGVQETQYF. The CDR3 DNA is TGTGCCAGCAGCCAATGGGGGGTACAAGAGACCCAGTACTTC.

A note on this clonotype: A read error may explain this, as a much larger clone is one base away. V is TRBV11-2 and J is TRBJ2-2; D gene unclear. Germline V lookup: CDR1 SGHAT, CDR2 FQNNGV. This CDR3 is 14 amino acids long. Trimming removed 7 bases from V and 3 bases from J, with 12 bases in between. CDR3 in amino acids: CASNLDYYTGELFF. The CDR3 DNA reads TGTGCCAGCAATCTCGATTATTACACCGGGGAGCTGTTTTTT.

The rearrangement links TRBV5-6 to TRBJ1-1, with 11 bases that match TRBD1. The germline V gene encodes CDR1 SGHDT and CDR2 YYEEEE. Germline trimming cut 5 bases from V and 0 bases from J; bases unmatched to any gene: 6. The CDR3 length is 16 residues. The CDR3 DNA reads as TGTGCCAGCAGACTTTTGGGACAGGGGGTGAACACTGAAGCTTTCTTT. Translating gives CASRLLGQGVNTEAFF.

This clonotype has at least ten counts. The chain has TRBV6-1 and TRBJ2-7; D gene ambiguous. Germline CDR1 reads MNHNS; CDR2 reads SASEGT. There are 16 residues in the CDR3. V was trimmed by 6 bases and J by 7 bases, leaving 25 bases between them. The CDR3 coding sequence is TGTGCCAGCAGGCCCTGGGCCTCCACTCAAAGTACGGAGCAGTACTTC. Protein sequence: CASRPWASTQSTEQYF.

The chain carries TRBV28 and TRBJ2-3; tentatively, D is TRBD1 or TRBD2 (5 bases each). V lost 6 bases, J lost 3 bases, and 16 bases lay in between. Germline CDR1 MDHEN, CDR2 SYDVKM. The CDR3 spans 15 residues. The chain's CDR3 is CASSRPGPATDTQYF. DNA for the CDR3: TGTGCCAGCAGCCGCCCGGGACCCGCGACAGATACGCAGTATTTT.

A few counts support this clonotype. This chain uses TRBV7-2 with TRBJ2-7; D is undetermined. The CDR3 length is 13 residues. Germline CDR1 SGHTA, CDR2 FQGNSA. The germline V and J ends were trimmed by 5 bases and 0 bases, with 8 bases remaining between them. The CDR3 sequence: CASSHSDSYEQYF. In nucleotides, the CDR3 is TGTGCCAGCAGCCACTCAGACTCCTACGAGCAGTACTTC. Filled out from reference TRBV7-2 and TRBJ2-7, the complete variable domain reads GAGVSQSPSNKVTEKGKDVELRCDPISGHTALYWYRQSLGQGLEFLIYFQGNSAPDKSGLPSDRFSAERTGGSVSTLTIQRTQQEDSAVYLCASSHSDSYEQYFGPGTRLTVT.

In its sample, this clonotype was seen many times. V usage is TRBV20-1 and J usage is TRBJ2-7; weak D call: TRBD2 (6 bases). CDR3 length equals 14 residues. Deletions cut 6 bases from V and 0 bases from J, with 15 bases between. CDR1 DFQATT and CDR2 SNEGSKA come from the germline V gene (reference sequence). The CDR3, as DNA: TGCAGTGCCCGACGGGAGTTCCGCTCCTACGAGCAGTACTTC. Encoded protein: CSARREFRSYEQYF.

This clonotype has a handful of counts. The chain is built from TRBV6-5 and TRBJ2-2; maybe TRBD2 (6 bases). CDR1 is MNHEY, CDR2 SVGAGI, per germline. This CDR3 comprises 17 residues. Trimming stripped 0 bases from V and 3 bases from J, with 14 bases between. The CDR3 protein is CASSYSSTSSYTGELFF. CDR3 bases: TGTGCCAGCAGTTACTCCTCCACTAGCAGCTACACCGGGGAGCTGTTTTTT.

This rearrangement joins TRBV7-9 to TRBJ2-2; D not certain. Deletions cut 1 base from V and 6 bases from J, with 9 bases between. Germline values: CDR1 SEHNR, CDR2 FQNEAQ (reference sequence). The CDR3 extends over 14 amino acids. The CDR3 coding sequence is TGTGCCAGCAGCTTAGGGATCCAACCCGGGGAGCTGTTTTTT. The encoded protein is CASSLGIQPGELFF.

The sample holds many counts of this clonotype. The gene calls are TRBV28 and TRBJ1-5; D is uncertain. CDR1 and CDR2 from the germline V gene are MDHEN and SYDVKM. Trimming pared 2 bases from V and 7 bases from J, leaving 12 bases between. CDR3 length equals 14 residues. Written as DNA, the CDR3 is TGTGCCAGCAGTTTAGGCTTGTTGGGGCAGCCCCAGCATTTT. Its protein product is CASSLGLLGQPQHF.

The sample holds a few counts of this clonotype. CDR3 loop: CASSPPGGVGTEAFF. CDR3 bases: TGCGCCAGCAGCCCCCCAGGGGGCGTAGGCACTGAAGCTTTCTTT. The chain couples TRBV4-1 to TRBJ1-1; 8 nucleotides align to TRBD1. V shed 4 bases, J shed 4 bases, and the junction held 8 bases outside the gene matches. This CDR3 comprises 15 residues. CDR1 and CDR2 (germline): MGHRA, YSYEKL.

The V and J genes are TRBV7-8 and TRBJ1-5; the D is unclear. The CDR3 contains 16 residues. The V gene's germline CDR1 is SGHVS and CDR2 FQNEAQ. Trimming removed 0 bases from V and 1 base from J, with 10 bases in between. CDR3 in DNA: TGTGCCAGCAGCTTAGCGCCGCAGACAAGCAATCAGCCCCAGCATTTT. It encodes CASSLAPQTSNQPQHF. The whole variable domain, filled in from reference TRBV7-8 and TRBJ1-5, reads GAGVSQSPRYKVAKRGQDVALRCDPISGHVSLFWYQQALGQGPEFLTYFQNEAQLDKSGLPSDRFFAERPEGSVSTLKIQRTQQEDSAVYLCASSLAPQTSNQPQHFGDGTRLSIL.

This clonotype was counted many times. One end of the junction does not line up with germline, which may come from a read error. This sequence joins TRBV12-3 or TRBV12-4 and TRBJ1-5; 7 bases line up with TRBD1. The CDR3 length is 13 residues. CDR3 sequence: CASSLAGTEGEDF. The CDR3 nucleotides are TGTGCCAGCAGTTTAGCCGGGACAGAAGGAGAGGATTTT.

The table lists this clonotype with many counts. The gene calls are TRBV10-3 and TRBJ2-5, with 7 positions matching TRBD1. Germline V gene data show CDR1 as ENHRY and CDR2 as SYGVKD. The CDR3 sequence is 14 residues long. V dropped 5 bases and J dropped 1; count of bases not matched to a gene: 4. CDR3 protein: CAISSGQAQETQYF. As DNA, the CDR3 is TGTGCCATCAGTTCAGGACAGGCCCAAGAGACCCAGTACTTC.

In DNA form, the CDR3 reads TGTGCCAGTAGTATAGGCAGGGGACCGAATCAGCCCCAGCATTTT. The encoded protein is CASSIGRGPNQPQHF. The chain joins TRBV19 to TRBJ1-5; D is possibly TRBD1 (6 bases). V was pared by 1 base and J by 4 bases, with 11 bases between. Per germline, CDR1 LNHDA and CDR2 SQIVND (reference sequence). The CDR3 is made up of 15 amino acids.

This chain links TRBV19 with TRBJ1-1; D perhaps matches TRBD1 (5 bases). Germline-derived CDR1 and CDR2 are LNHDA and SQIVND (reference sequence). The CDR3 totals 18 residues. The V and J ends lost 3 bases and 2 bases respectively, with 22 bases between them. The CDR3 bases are TGTGCCAGTAGTATGATGGAGGGGCTACTGGGAAGAAACACTGAAGCTTTCTTT. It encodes CASSMMEGLLGRNTEAFF.

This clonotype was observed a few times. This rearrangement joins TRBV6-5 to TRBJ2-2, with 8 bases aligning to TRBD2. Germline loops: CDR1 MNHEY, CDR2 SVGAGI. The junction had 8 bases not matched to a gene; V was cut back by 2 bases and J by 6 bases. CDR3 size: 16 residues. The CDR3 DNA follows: TGTGCCAGCAGTTACGATCCGGGAGGGCCCCCCGGGGAGCTGTTTTTT. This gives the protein CASSYDPGGPPGELFF.

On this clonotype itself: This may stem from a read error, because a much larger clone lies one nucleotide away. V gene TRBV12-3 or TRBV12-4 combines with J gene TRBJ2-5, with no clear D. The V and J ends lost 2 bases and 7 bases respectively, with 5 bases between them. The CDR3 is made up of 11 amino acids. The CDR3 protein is CASSLRVTQYF. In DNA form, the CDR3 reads TGTGCCAGCAGTTTAAGAGTGACCCAGTACTTC.

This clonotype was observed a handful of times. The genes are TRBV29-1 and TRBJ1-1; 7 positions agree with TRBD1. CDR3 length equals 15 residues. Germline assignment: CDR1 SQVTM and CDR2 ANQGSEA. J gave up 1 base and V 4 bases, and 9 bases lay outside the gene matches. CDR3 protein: CSVGMGGTANTEAFF. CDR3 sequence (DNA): TGCAGCGTTGGAATGGGGGGGACAGCGAACACTGAAGCTTTCTTT.